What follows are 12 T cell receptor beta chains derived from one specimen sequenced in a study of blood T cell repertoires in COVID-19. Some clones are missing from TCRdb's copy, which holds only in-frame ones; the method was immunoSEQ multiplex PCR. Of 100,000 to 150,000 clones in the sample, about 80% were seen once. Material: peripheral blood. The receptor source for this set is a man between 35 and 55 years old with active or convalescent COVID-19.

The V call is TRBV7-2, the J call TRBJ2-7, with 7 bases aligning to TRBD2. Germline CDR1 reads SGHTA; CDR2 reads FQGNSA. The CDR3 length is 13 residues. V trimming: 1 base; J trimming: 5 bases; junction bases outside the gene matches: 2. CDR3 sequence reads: CASSLVAGDEQYF. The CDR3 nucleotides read TGTGCCAGCAGCTTAGTAGCGGGTGACGAGCAGTACTTC.

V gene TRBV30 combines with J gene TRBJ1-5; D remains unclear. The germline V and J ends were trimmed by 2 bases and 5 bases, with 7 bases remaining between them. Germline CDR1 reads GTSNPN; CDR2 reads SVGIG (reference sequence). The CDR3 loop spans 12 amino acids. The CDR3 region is CAWSLQDQPQHF. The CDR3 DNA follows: TGTGCCTGGAGTCTGCAGGATCAGCCCCAGCATTTT. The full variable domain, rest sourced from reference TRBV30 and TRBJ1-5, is SQTIHQWPATLVQPVGSPLSLECTVEGTSNPNLYWYRQAAGRGLQLLFYSVGIGQISSEVPQNLSASRPQDRQFILSSKKLLLSDSGFYLCAWSLQDQPQHFGDGTRLSIL.

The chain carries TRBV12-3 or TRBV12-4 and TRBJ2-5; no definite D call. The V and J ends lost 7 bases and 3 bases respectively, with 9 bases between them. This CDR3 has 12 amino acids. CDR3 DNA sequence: TGTGCCAGCACCCGACTCGAAGAGACCCAGTACTTC. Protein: CASTRLEETQYF.

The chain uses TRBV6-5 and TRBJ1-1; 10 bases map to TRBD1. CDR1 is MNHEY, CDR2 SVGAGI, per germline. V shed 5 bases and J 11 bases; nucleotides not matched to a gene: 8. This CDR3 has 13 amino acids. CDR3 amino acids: CASSPLDRGDAFF. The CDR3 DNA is TGTGCCAGCAGTCCTTTGGACAGGGGGGACGCTTTCTTT.

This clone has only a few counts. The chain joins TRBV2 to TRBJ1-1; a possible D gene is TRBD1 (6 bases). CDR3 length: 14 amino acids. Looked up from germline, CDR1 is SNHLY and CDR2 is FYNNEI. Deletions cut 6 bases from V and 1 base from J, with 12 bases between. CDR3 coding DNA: TGTGCCAGCAGCCGGGACATTCAGAACACTGAAGCTTTCTTT. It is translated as CASSRDIQNTEAFF.

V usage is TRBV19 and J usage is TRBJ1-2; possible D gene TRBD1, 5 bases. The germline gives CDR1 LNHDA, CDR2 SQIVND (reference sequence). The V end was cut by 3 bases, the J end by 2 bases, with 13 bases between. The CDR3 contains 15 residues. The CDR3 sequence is CASSISGRQNYGYTF. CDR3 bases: TGTGCCAGTAGTATTAGCGGAAGACAGAACTATGGCTACACCTTC.

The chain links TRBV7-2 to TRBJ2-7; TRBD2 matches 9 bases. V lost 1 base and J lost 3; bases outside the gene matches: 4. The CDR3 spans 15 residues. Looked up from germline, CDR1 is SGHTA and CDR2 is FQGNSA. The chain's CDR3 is CASSLGLAGIYEQYF. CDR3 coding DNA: TGTGCCAGCAGCTTAGGGCTAGCGGGGATCTACGAGCAGTACTTC.

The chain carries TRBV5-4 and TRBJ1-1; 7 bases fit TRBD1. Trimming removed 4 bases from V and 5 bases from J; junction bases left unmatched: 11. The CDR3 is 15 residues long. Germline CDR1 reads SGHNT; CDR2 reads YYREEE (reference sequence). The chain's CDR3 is CASSADRDRRTEAFF. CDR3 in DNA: TGTGCCAGCAGCGCCGACAGGGATAGGAGAACTGAAGCTTTCTTT.

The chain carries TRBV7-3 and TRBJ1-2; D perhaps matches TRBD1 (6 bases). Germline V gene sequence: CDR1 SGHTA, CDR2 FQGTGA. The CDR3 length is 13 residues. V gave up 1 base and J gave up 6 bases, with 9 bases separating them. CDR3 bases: TGTGCCAGCAGCTTAAAAGGGGGAAATGGCTACACCTTC. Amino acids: CASSLKGGNGYTF. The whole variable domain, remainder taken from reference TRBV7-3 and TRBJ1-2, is GAGVSQTPSNKVTEKGKYVELRCDPISGHTALYWYRQSLGQGPEFLIYFQGTGAADDSGLPNDRFFAVRPEGSVSTLKIQRTERGDSAVYLCASSLKGGNGYTFGSGTRLTVV.

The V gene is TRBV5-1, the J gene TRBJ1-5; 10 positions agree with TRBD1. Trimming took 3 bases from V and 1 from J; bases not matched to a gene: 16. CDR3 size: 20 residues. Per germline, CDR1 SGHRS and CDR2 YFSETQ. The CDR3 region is CASSSPADRGSGMSNQPQHF. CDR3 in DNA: TGCGCCAGCAGCTCGCCGGCGGACAGGGGGAGTGGAATGAGCAATCAGCCCCAGCATTTT.

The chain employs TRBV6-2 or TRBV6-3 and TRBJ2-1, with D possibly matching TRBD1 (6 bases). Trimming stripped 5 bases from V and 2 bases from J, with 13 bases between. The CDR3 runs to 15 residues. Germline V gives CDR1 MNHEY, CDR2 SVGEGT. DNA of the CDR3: TGTGCCAGCAGTCTCCGGACAGTGACCTACAATGAGCAGTTCTTC. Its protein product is CASSLRTVTYNEQFF.

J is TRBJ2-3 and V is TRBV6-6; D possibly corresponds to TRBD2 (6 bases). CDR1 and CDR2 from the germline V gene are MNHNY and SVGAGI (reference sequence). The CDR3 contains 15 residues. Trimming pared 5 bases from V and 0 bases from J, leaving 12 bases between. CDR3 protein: CASSIGGLSTDTQYF. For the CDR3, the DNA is TGTGCCAGCAGTATTGGGGGACTGAGCACAGATACGCAGTATTTT.